The present TCR beta chain was sequenced within a study of blood T cell repertoires in COVID-19. Study information: Samples representing acute and convalescent COVID-19 were sourced from the United States, Italy and Spain.

In the original analysis: For nucleated cells, counts were estimated from reference gene primer amplification. This table comes from immunoSEQ multiplex PCR, and its TCRdb copy is limited to in-frame clones, with some not included. V and J calls and clone size are copied from that table; D and trimming were computed from the DNA. Here the sample spans 81,000 or so clones, 85% being singletons. The CDR3 length is 14 residues. The V gene's germline CDR1 is SGDLS and CDR2 YYNGEE. The ends were cut back, 3 bases at V and 1 base at J, with 10 bases in the middle. The sample taken for sequencing was peripheral blood. The chain carries TRBV9 and TRBJ1-1; D gene uncertain. The TCR was taken from a woman in her seventies with active or convalescent COVID-19. CDR3 sequence (DNA): TGTGCCAGCAGCGGAACTTCGGGGAACACTGAAGCTTTCTTT. This encodes CASSGTSGNTEAFF.